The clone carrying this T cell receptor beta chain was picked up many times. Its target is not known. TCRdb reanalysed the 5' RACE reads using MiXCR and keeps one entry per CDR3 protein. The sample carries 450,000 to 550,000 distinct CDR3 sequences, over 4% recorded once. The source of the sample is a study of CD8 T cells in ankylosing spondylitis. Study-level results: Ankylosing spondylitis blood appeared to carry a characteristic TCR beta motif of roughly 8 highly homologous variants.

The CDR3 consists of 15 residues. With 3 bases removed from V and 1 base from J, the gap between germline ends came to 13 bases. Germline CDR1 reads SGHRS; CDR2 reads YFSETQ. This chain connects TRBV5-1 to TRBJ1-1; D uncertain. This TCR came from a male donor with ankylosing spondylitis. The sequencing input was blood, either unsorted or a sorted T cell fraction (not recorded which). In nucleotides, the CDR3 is TGCGCCAGCAGCTACTACGCAGACCCGAACACTGAAGCTTTCTTT. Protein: CASSYYADPNTEAFF.